The T cell receptor (beta chain) under discussion was sequenced for a study of T cell repertoires in cytomegalovirus infection. Study information: Both a matching HLA type and CMV infection were indicated by public TCR beta signatures. Study-level findings and limits: Clonotypes of TCR beta that were HLA-C-restricted and CMV-specific dominated the ex vivo response.

This CDR3 region has 14 residues. Germline assignment: CDR1 SGHTA and CDR2 FQGNSA. The V end was cut by 5 bases, the J end by 6 bases, with 14 bases between. Via MiXCR, TCRdb re-called the reads, giving one row per CDR3 protein. The sample yields fewer than 700,000 distinct CDR3 sequences, 20% to 25% seen once. This clonotype occurred many times. As yet, its antigen is unknown. The source material was CD8+ T cells from PBMCs. This TCR was sampled from a human donor in good health (CMV status not recorded). Some clones in this sample may be carry-over from other donors' samples. The V and J genes are TRBV7-2 and TRBJ2-1; possibly TRBD1 or TRBD2 for D (5 bases each). The CDR3, as DNA: TGTGCCAGCAGCCCCTGGAGTGGGGGCAATGAGCAGTTCTTC. As protein: CASSPWSGGNEQFF.